One sample yielded the 27 T cell receptor beta chains listed below, sequenced in a study of radiotherapy plus CTLA-4 blockade in lung cancer. Profiled with immunoSEQ multiplex PCR; TCRdb holds only in-frame clones, not every one. The sample has some 80,000 clones, about 79% seen once. The sequences come from peripheral blood, collected from a patient treated with radiotherapy plus ipilimumab. These receptors came from a human donor with non-small cell lung cancer whose response to radiotherapy plus ipilimumab could not be evaluated. Some clones in this sample may be carry-over from other donors' samples.

This chain links TRBV18 with TRBJ2-5; weak D call: TRBD1 (5 bases). The CDR3 totals 15 residues. Germline CDR1 KGHSH, CDR2 LQKENI. The V end lost 2 bases, the J end lost 7 bases, and 17 bases lay between the germline ends. CDR3 DNA: TGTGCCAGCTCACCAGAAGCCCAGGGTGTGGGGACCCAGTACTTC. It codes for CASSPEAQGVGTQYF. The full variable domain, rest sourced from reference TRBV18 and TRBJ2-5, is NAGVMQNPRHLVRRRGQEARLRCSPMKGHSHVYWYRQLPEEGLKFMVYLQKENIIDESGMPKERFSAEFPKEGPSILRIQQVVRGDSAAYFCASSPEAQGVGTQYFGPGTRLLVL.

This clone was observed a few times. The chain is built from TRBV14 and TRBJ1-2, with 10 bases identical to TRBD1. Per the germline V gene, CDR1 is SGHDN and CDR2 is FVKESK. The ends lost 2 bases at V and 8 bases at J; junction bases unmatched: 5. The CDR3 sequence is 14 residues long. This CDR3 reads CASSQLGQGGGYTF. CDR3 nucleotide sequence: TGTGCCAGCAGCCAACTAGGACAGGGGGGCGGCTACACCTTC. Variable domain in full (rest from reference TRBV14 and TRBJ1-2): EAGVTQFPSHSVIEKGQTVTLRCDPISGHDNLYWYRRVMGKEIKFLLHFVKESKQDESGMPNNRFLAERTGGTYSTLKVQPAELEDSGVYFCASSQLGQGGGYTFGSGTRLTVV.

The V and J genes are TRBV28 and TRBJ2-1; 10 bases fit TRBD2. The V gene's germline CDR1 is MDHEN and CDR2 SYDVKM. V was clipped by 4 bases and J by 2 bases; unmatched bases: 8. CDR3 size: 17 residues. CDR3 in DNA: TGTGCCAGCAGTTCCCACCTTACTAGCGGGGCCTACAATGAGCAGTTCTTC. Translated, it gives CASSSHLTSGAYNEQFF.

The V gene is TRBV6-1, the J gene TRBJ2-7; 7 bases match TRBD1. V trimming: 6 bases; J trimming: 3 bases; junction bases outside the gene matches: 8. The length of the CDR3 is 14 residues. Germline V gene data show CDR1 as MNHNS and CDR2 as SASEGT. Here the CDR3 reads CASSPTGQIYEQYF. In DNA, the CDR3 is TGTGCCAGCAGCCCCACGGGACAGATCTACGAGCAGTACTTC.

This chain uses TRBV28 with TRBJ2-1, with D possibly matching TRBD1 (6 bases). The CDR3 has 12 residues. In germline, CDR1 is MDHEN, CDR2 SYDVKM. The V and J ends lost 5 bases and 9 bases respectively, with 11 bases between them. CDR3 coding DNA: TGTGCCAGCAGTACATCGACAGGTGAGCAGTTCTTC. It codes for CASSTSTGEQFF. Full variable domain (remainder filled in from reference TRBV28 and TRBJ2-1): DVKVTQSSRYLVKRTGEKVFLECVQDMDHENMFWYRQDPGLGLRLIYFSYDVKMKEKGDIPEGYSVSREKKERFSLILESASTNQTSMYLCASSTSTGEQFFGPGTRLTVL.

This chain connects TRBV28 to TRBJ2-7, with a weak D call TRBD2 (7 bases). This CDR3 has 12 residues. V was trimmed by 9 bases and J by 3 bases, leaving 12 bases between them. CDR1 and CDR2 (germline): MDHEN, SYDVKM. The CDR3 coding sequence is TGTGCCAGTACAAGGGGGGGCTACGAGCAGTACTTC. This translates into CASTRGGYEQYF.

The chain combines TRBV7-6 with TRBJ2-7, with 8 bases lining up with TRBD1. This CDR3 contains 15 residues. Germline V gene lookup returns CDR1 SGHVS and CDR2 FNYEAQ. The ends lost 1 base at V and 0 bases at J; junction bases unmatched: 2. The CDR3 protein is CASSLEDRVSYEQYF. CDR3 sequence (DNA): TGTGCCAGCAGCTTAGAGGACAGGGTCTCCTACGAGCAGTACTTC.

This clone has just a few counts. This CDR3 reads CASSPEGQGSPLHF. Here the CDR3 DNA reads TGTGCCAGCTCACCAGAAGGACAGGGCTCACCCCTCCACTTT. The chain links TRBV18 to TRBJ1-6; 8 bases are shared with TRBD1. V shed 2 bases, J shed 10 bases, and the junction held 4 bases outside the gene matches. CDR3 length equals 14 residues. In germline, CDR1 is KGHSH, CDR2 LQKENI.

This clone showed up just once. The V and J genes are TRBV7-2 and TRBJ1-2; 9 bases align to TRBD1. V shed 8 bases and J 11 bases; nucleotides not matched to a gene: 9. Germline-derived CDR1 and CDR2 are SGHTA and FQGNSA. The CDR3 has 12 amino acids. The CDR3 is CASAGQGIVYTF. The CDR3 DNA reads TGTGCCAGCGCAGGACAGGGGATCGTGTACACCTTC.

This clone has only a few counts. This chain joins TRBV5-1 and TRBJ2-1; possible D gene TRBD1, 5 bases. The germline V gene has CDR1 SGHRS and CDR2 YFSETQ. Trimming cost V 4 bases and J 8 bases, with 16 bases left between them. The CDR3 is made up of 14 amino acids. CDR3 protein: CASSLSGKQDEQFF. DNA for the CDR3: TGCGCCAGCAGCCTGTCAGGGAAACAGGATGAGCAGTTCTTC.

The rearrangement links TRBV6-5 to TRBJ2-1; TRBD1 matches 8 bases. The CDR3 totals 15 residues. The junction had 7 bases not matched to a gene; V was cut back by 5 bases and J by 4 bases. Germline V gene lookup returns CDR1 MNHEY and CDR2 SVGAGI. The CDR3 region is CASSTGQGAYNEQFF. In DNA form, the CDR3 reads TGTGCCAGCAGTACGGGGCAGGGGGCTTACAATGAGCAGTTCTTC.

The chain links TRBV28 to TRBJ1-6, with 8 bases fitting TRBD1. V shed 3 bases, J shed 10 bases, and the junction held 14 bases outside the gene matches. The CDR3 is 17 amino acids. The germline gives CDR1 MDHEN, CDR2 SYDVKM. The CDR3 is CASSFGQGAQRGSPLHF. The CDR3 nucleotides are TGTGCCAGCAGTTTTGGGCAGGGGGCGCAGAGGGGGTCACCCCTCCACTTT.

The genes are TRBV9 and TRBJ1-4, with 9 nucleotides matching TRBD1. Germline V gene sequence: CDR1 SGDLS, CDR2 YYNGEE. Unmatched junction bases numbered 18, after V lost 3 bases and J lost 0 bases. CDR3 length: 21 residues. The CDR3 region is CASSDSDFRDREDATNEKLFF. CDR3 in DNA: TGTGCCAGCAGCGATTCGGATTTCCGGGACAGGGAGGATGCAACTAATGAAAAACTGTTTTTT. Filled out from reference TRBV9 and TRBJ1-4, the complete variable domain reads DSGVTQTPKHLITATGQRVTLRCSPRSGDLSVYWYQQSLDQGLQFLIQYYNGEERAKGNILERFSAQQFPDLHSELNLSSLELGDSALYFCASSDSDFRDREDATNEKLFFGSGTQLSVL.

The chain uses TRBV7-9 and TRBJ2-6; D gene ambiguous. Germline V gene sequence: CDR1 SEHNR, CDR2 FQNEAQ (reference sequence). This CDR3 is 15 amino acids long. The V gene lost 2 bases and the J gene lost 2 bases, with 7 bases spanning the gap. The CDR3 here is CASSLLAAGANVLTF. Here the CDR3 DNA reads TGTGCCAGCAGCTTATTGGCAGCTGGGGCCAACGTCCTGACTTTC.

This chain connects TRBV7-2 to TRBJ1-1; no definite D call. This CDR3 comprises 15 residues. The germline gives CDR1 SGHTA, CDR2 FQGNSA. V was pared by 1 base and J by 3 bases, with 12 bases between. CDR3 protein: CASSLDGAPYTEAFF. The DNA of the CDR3 is TGTGCCAGCAGCTTAGACGGAGCTCCTTACACTGAAGCTTTCTTT.

This chain joins TRBV7-8 and TRBJ1-2; 8 bases fit TRBD1. The CDR3 is 16 amino acids. J gave up 6 bases and V 1 base, and 10 bases lay outside the gene matches. CDR1 is SGHVS and CDR2 is FQNEAQ in the germline V gene. Here the CDR3 DNA reads TGTGCCAGCAGCTTAGACTGGACCCAGGGGGCCGATGGCTACACCTTC. This encodes CASSLDWTQGADGYTF.

V and J are TRBV28 and TRBJ2-7; 11 nucleotides match TRBD2. Germline-derived CDR1 and CDR2 are MDHEN and SYDVKM. V was clipped by 5 bases and J by 3 bases; unmatched bases: 6. The CDR3 consists of 15 residues. Written as DNA, the CDR3 is TGTGCCAGCAGTGCAATAGCGGGGGGGCGCTACGAGCAGTACTTC. This encodes CASSAIAGGRYEQYF.

The chain employs TRBV12-5 and TRBJ1-2; 12 bases match TRBD1. This CDR3 is built from 16 residues. The germline CDR1 and CDR2 sequences are LGHNT and FRNRAP. V shed 3 bases, J shed 5 bases, and the junction held 7 bases outside the gene matches. The CDR3 loop reads CASGFRGQGAEYGYTF. The CDR3 DNA reads TGTGCTAGTGGTTTCAGGGGACAGGGGGCAGAATATGGCTACACCTTC.

The CDR3 region is CASSSLSPGQGGYEQYF. CDR3 bases: TGCGCCAGCAGCTCGTTATCCCCGGGACAGGGTGGGTACGAGCAGTACTTC. The rearrangement links TRBV5-1 to TRBJ2-7; TRBD1 aligns across 9 bases. Germline V gene data show CDR1 as SGHRS and CDR2 as YFSETQ. V lost 3 bases, J lost 4 bases, and 14 bases stayed unmatched. This CDR3 comprises 17 residues.

The sample holds a few counts of this clone. The chain recombines TRBV10-2 with TRBJ2-5, with TRBD2 as a possible D gene (6 bases). Trimming pared 3 bases from V and 2 bases from J, leaving 16 bases between. Germline V gives CDR1 WSHSY, CDR2 SAAADI. There are 16 residues in the CDR3. CDR3 amino acids: CASSDLTIGTQETQYF. CDR3 DNA: TGCGCCAGCAGTGACCTCACTATAGGGACTCAAGAGACCCAGTACTTC.

The chain links TRBV7-2 to TRBJ1-4; 11 bases are shared with TRBD1. Looked up from germline, CDR1 is SGHTA and CDR2 is FQGNSA. This CDR3 contains 16 residues. Losses at the gene ends were 5 bases for V and 1 base for J; bases not matched to a gene: 3. CDR3 loop: CASSKGQGGTNEKLFF. In DNA form, the CDR3 reads TGTGCCAGCAGCAAGGGACAGGGGGGAACTAATGAAAAACTGTTTTTT.

The chain joins TRBV2 to TRBJ1-1; 9 positions match TRBD1. Looked up from germline, CDR1 is SNHLY and CDR2 is FYNNEI. The V gene end was trimmed by 10 bases and the J gene end by 1 base; junction bases not matched to a gene: 7. The CDR3 totals 14 residues. CDR3 sequence reads: CAIHTGGRNTEAFF. CDR3 nucleotides: TGTGCCATCCATACAGGGGGCCGGAACACTGAAGCTTTCTTT. Full variable domain (outside the CDR3, taken from reference TRBV2 and TRBJ1-1): EPEVTQTPSHQVTQMGQEVILRCVPISNHLYFYWYRQILGQKVEFLVSFYNNEISEKSEIFDDQFSVERPDGSNFTLKIRSTKLEDSAMYFCAIHTGGRNTEAFFGQGTRLTVV.

V gene TRBV7-9 combines with J gene TRBJ2-7; TRBD2 is a possible D gene (6 bases). The V and J ends lost 5 bases and 5 bases respectively, with 10 bases between them. CDR1 and CDR2 (germline): SEHNR, FQNEAQ (reference sequence). The CDR3 has 12 residues. CDR3 DNA: TGTGCCAGCAGCCGACTAGTAGACGAGCAGTACTTC. It codes for CASSRLVDEQYF. The full variable domain, in which reference TRBV7-9 and TRBJ2-7 provide the parts outside the CDR3, is DTGVSQNPRHKITKRGQNVTFRCDPISEHNRLYWYRQTLGQGPEFLTYFQNEAQLEKSRLLSDRFSAERPKGSFSTLEIQRTEQGDSAMYLCASSRLVDEQYFGPGTRLTVT.

This clone was seen a few times. The rearrangement joins TRBV21-1 to TRBJ2-3; TRBD1 is the table's D call and was not checked against the DNA. TRBV21-1 is noted as a pseudogene. The CDR3 covers 16 residues. The CDR3 nucleotides are TGTGCCAGCAGCAAAGCTGGGGGCCCCAGCACAGATACGCAGTATTTT. Translation: CASSKAGGPSTDTQYF.

The V gene is TRBV19, the J gene TRBJ2-2; tentatively, D is TRBD1 (6 bases). This CDR3 region has 17 residues. From germline, CDR1 is LNHDA and CDR2 SQIVND (reference sequence). V was trimmed by 4 bases and J by 3 bases, leaving 18 bases between them. The CDR3 nucleotides read TGTGCCAGTAGTAAACCCCCAGTGGGGGCCTACACCGGGGAGCTGTTTTTT. Translation gives CASSKPPVGAYTGELFF.

The chain joins TRBV7-2 to TRBJ1-1; 8 bases align to TRBD1. V lost 2 bases and J lost 4; bases outside the gene matches: 0. The CDR3 contains 13 residues. Germline V gene lookup returns CDR1 SGHTA and CDR2 FQGNSA. The CDR3 DNA reads as TGTGCCAGCAGCTTACAGGGGGCCACTGAAGCTTTCTTT. Translation: CASSLQGATEAFF.

Concerning this clone itself: One end of the junction does not line up with germline, which may come from a read error. Other DNA sequences from this sample encode an identical CDR3 as well. The chain has TRBV7-2 and TRBJ1-6; D is undetermined. The CDR3 sequence is 13 residues long. Germline values: CDR1 SGHTA, CDR2 FQGNSA. The CDR3 DNA reads as TGTGCCAGCAGCCCAGGTCCGTTGTCACCCCTCCATTTT. Residues: CASSPGPLSPLHF.